Below are 32 T cell receptor beta chains sequenced from a single sample in a study of T cell changes during pregnancy in multiple sclerosis (dated by TCRdb to between 2019 and 2020). The library was made by the immunoSEQ multiplex PCR assay. TCRdb holds this immuneACCESS table with in-frame rearrangements only. Some clones are missing; in checked studies, unresolved V genes explain under half, and the rest has no known cause. Recorded for this sample are 45,000 to 65,000 clones; 85% to 95% of them occurred a single time. The ten most abundant clones make up roughly 2.5% of the sample. The input for sequencing was CD8+ T cells from peripheral blood mononuclear cells, taken in the third trimester of pregnancy. The source is a female donor with multiple sclerosis, enrolled in a pregnancy study.

The V and J genes are TRBV7-9 and TRBJ2-3, with TRBD1 as a possible D gene (7 bases). The CDR3 covers 14 residues. From germline, CDR1 is SEHNR and CDR2 FQNEAQ (reference sequence). With 8 bases removed from V and 3 bases from J, the gap between germline ends came to 15 bases. The CDR3: CASSRAGGTDTQYF. The CDR3 DNA is TGTGCCAGCTCCCGGGCAGGGGGGACAGATACGCAGTATTTT. The variable domain in full, completed from reference TRBV7-9 and TRBJ2-3, reads DTGVSQNPRHKITKRGQNVTFRCDPISEHNRLYWYRQTLGQGPEFLTYFQNEAQLEKSRLLSDRFSAERPKGSFSTLEIQRTEQGDSAMYLCASSRAGGTDTQYFGPGTRLTVL.

V gene TRBV27 combines with J gene TRBJ2-7; 8 nucleotides agree with TRBD1. CDR1 and CDR2 (germline): MNHEY, SMNVEV (reference sequence). The CDR3 loop spans 15 amino acids. V lost 9 bases to trimming and J lost 0 bases; unmatched junction nucleotides: 10. The CDR3 is CASSATGAGSYEQYF. CDR3 coding DNA: TGTGCCAGTTCAGCGACAGGGGCTGGCTCCTACGAGCAGTACTTC.

The chain combines TRBV19 with TRBJ2-7; possibly TRBD2 for D (5 bases). CDR1 and CDR2 (germline): LNHDA, SQIVND (reference sequence). The length of the CDR3 is 13 residues. Trimming cost V 4 bases and J 3 bases, with 10 bases left between them. In nucleotides, the CDR3 is TGTGCCAGTAGTACCGGGAACCACTACGAGCAGTACTTC. It is translated as CASSTGNHYEQYF. The full variable domain, completed using reference TRBV19 and TRBJ2-7, is DGGITQSPKYLFRKEGQNVTLSCEQNLNHDAMYWYRQDPGQGLRLIYYSQIVNDFQKGDIAEGYSVSREKKESFPLTVTSAQKNPTAFYLCASSTGNHYEQYFGPGTRLTVT.

This clone was counted once. The V call is TRBV9, the J call TRBJ2-1; 12 bases agree with TRBD2. V was clipped by 4 bases and J by 6 bases; unmatched bases: 11. The CDR3 contains 17 residues. Germline CDR1 reads SGDLS; CDR2 reads YYNGEE. CDR3 nucleotide sequence: TGTGCCAGCAGCTCTAGCGGGAGGGTGTTTCAGGGCAATGAGCAGTTCTTC. This codes for CASSSSGRVFQGNEQFF.

The rearrangement joins TRBV27 to TRBJ2-1, with 9 positions matching TRBD2. J gave up 8 bases and V 5 bases, and 10 bases lay outside the gene matches. The CDR3 contains 15 residues. Looked up from germline, CDR1 is MNHEY and CDR2 is SMNVEV (reference sequence). CDR3 in amino acids: CASSPIAGVLHEQFF. As DNA, the CDR3 is TGTGCCAGCAGTCCGATAGCGGGAGTACTCCATGAGCAGTTCTTC.

V and J are TRBV29-1 and TRBJ2-7; D perhaps matches TRBD1 (6 bases). Deletions cut 5 bases from V and 2 bases from J, with 13 bases between. The germline CDR1 and CDR2 sequences are SQVTM and ANQGSEA. The CDR3 is made up of 13 amino acids. The CDR3 DNA reads as TGCAGCGTTACGGACAGTATGACCTACGAGCAGTACTTC. Protein product: CSVTDSMTYEQYF.

The genes are TRBV5-6 and TRBJ2-5; no reliable D call. With 2 bases removed from V and 2 bases from J, the gap between germline ends came to 10 bases. Germline CDR1 and CDR2: SGHDT and YYEEEE. This CDR3 has 14 residues. CDR3 DNA: TGTGCCAGCAGCTTTGCGGCCTCACAAGAGACCCAGTACTTC. Amino acids: CASSFAASQETQYF. The full variable domain, completed using reference TRBV5-6 and TRBJ2-5, is DAGVTQSPTHLIKTRGQQVTLRCSPKSGHDTVSWYQQALGQGPQFIFQYYEEEERQRGNFPDRFSGHQFPNYSSELNVNALLLGDSALYLCASSFAASQETQYFGPGTRLLVL.

The table lists this clone with a count of one. This chain joins TRBV28 and TRBJ2-2; 8 nucleotides line up with TRBD1. Germline CDR1 and CDR2: MDHEN and SYDVKM. The V and J ends lost 3 bases and 5 bases, in that order; junction bases with no gene match: 5. The CDR3 has 15 residues. The CDR3 reads CASSFRGQLTGELFF. Written as DNA, the CDR3 is TGTGCCAGCAGTTTCAGGGGGCAATTGACCGGGGAGCTGTTTTTT.

As DNA, the CDR3 is TGTGCCAGCAGCGCGATAGCGGACCCGGAGACCCAGTACTTC. It translates to CASSAIADPETQYF. The chain has TRBV5-6 and TRBJ2-5; TRBD2 might be the D (6 bases). V was cut by 4 bases and J by 5 bases, with 15 bases left in between. The CDR3 totals 14 residues. Germline V gene sequence: CDR1 SGHDT, CDR2 YYEEEE.

This chain links TRBV6-6 with TRBJ2-1, with 7 bases lining up with TRBD2. V shed 2 bases, J shed 6 bases, and the junction held 7 bases outside the gene matches. This CDR3 is built from 15 residues. Germline assignment: CDR1 MNHNY and CDR2 SVGAGI (reference sequence). As DNA, the CDR3 is TGTGCCAGCAGTTACGGGGCGGGAGCCCCCAATGAGCAGTTCTTC. Translation: CASSYGAGAPNEQFF.

The chain carries TRBV6-9 and TRBJ1-5, with a weak D call TRBD1 (6 bases). This CDR3 has 14 residues. The germline V and J ends were trimmed by 7 bases and 0 bases, with 10 bases remaining between them. Germline V gene data show CDR1 as MNHGY and CDR2 as SVAAGI. For the CDR3, the DNA is TGTGCCAGCACCCAGGGGAGTAGCAATCAGCCCCAGCATTTT. Amino acid sequence: CASTQGSSNQPQHF.

The genes are TRBV18 and TRBJ1-4; 9 nucleotides agree with TRBD1. With V trimmed by 5 bases and J by 0 bases, 4 bases remained unmatched. The germline V gene has CDR1 KGHSH and CDR2 LQKENI. CDR3 size: 16 residues. As DNA, the CDR3 is TGTGCCAGCTCAAGGGACAGGGCCACAACTAATGAAAAACTGTTTTTT. This translates into CASSRDRATTNEKLFF.

The J gene is TRBJ2-3, the V gene TRBV9; TRBD2 matches 8 bases. CDR1 and CDR2 from the germline V gene are SGDLS and YYNGEE. This CDR3 is built from 16 residues. V shed 0 bases, J shed 1 base, and the junction held 4 bases outside the gene matches. The CDR3 region has the DNA TGTGCCAGCAGCGTAGATCGGGAGGGTCGCACAGATACGCAGTATTTT. This sequence encodes CASSVDREGRTDTQYF.

The chain uses TRBV5-1 and TRBJ2-1; 7 bases map to TRBD2. The junction had 8 bases not matched to a gene; V was cut back by 7 bases and J by 1 base. Germline-derived CDR1 and CDR2 are SGHRS and YFSETQ. CDR3 length equals 15 residues. As DNA, the CDR3 is TGCGCCAGCCGCGGCGGGAGTGGTTCCTACAATGAGCAGTTCTTC. It specifies CASRGGSGSYNEQFF. The full variable domain, rest sourced from reference TRBV5-1 and TRBJ2-1, is KAGVTQTPRYLIKTRGQQVTLSCSPISGHRSVSWYQQTPGQGLQFLFEYFSETQRNKGNFPGRFSGRQFSNSRSEMNVSTLELGDSALYLCASRGGSGSYNEQFFGPGTRLTVL.

The genes are TRBV6-6 and TRBJ2-7; D ambiguous. CDR3 length: 12 residues. Trimming left V 2 bases short and J 5 bases short, with 7 bases between. From germline, CDR1 is MNHNY and CDR2 SVGAGI (reference sequence). In nucleotides, the CDR3 is TGTGCCAGCAGTTACGGCACCGACGAGCAGTACTTC. Its translation is CASSYGTDEQYF.

V and J are TRBV27 and TRBJ2-7; possibly TRBD2 for D (5 bases). The CDR3 totals 14 residues. V lost 4 bases, J lost 3 bases, and 13 bases lay in between. CDR1 and CDR2 (germline): MNHEY, SMNVEV (reference sequence). The chain's CDR3 is CASSSGLRYYEQYF. The CDR3 DNA reads as TGTGCCAGCAGTTCAGGACTGAGATACTACGAGCAGTACTTC.

CDR3 sequence: CASSETGDTGELFF. In DNA form, the CDR3 reads TGTGCCAGCAGTGAGACAGGGGACACCGGGGAGCTGTTTTTT. J is TRBJ2-2 and V is TRBV25-1, with 8 bases aligning to TRBD1. In germline, CDR1 is MGHDK, CDR2 SYGVNS. The CDR3 sequence is 14 residues long. V shed 3 bases and J 3 bases; nucleotides not matched to a gene: 0.

The J gene is TRBJ2-7, the V gene TRBV29-1; 7 bases are a match to TRBD2. Germline V lookup: CDR1 SQVTM, CDR2 ANQGSEA. The CDR3 is made up of 18 amino acids. Losses at the gene ends were 3 bases for V and 0 bases for J; bases not matched to a gene: 17. Here the CDR3 reads CSVDGLEGRPRSSYEQYF. The CDR3, as DNA: TGCAGCGTTGACGGACTAGAAGGCCGCCCTCGAAGCTCCTACGAGCAGTACTTC.

The J gene is TRBJ2-2, the V gene TRBV5-5; TRBD2 agrees at 9 bases. Germline trimming cut 1 base from V and 5 bases from J; bases unmatched to any gene: 9. Germline V lookup: CDR1 SGHKS, CDR2 YYEKEE (reference sequence). The CDR3 consists of 17 residues. In DNA form, the CDR3 reads TGTGCCAGCAGCTTGAAACTAGCGGGCGGAGGGACCGGGGAGCTGTTTTTT. Residues: CASSLKLAGGGTGELFF.

The V and J genes are TRBV27 and TRBJ2-7; 12 nucleotides line up with TRBD2. The ends lost 5 bases at V and 2 bases at J; junction bases unmatched: 13. The CDR3 contains 18 residues. CDR1 MNHEY and CDR2 SMNVEV come from the germline V gene (reference sequence). The CDR3 DNA follows: TGTGCCAGCAGTCTATTCGGACTAGCGGGATTATCAACCTACGAGCAGTACTTC. Its translation is CASSLFGLAGLSTYEQYF.

The J gene is TRBJ2-4, the V gene TRBV19; the D is unclear. V was clipped by 4 bases and J by 0 bases, with 7 bases between them. This CDR3 is 14 amino acids long. CDR1 LNHDA and CDR2 SQIVND come from the germline V gene (reference sequence). The CDR3 here is CASSSPRAKNIQYF. The CDR3 bases are TGTGCCAGTAGTAGTCCCAGAGCCAAAAACATTCAGTACTTC.

The rearrangement joins TRBV6-1 to TRBJ2-7; D possibly corresponds to TRBD1 (5 bases). Germline lookup yields CDR1 MNHNS and CDR2 SASEGT. This CDR3 has 13 amino acids. Between the trimmed V and J ends, which lost 6 bases and 0 bases, there was a span of 9 bases. The DNA of the CDR3 is TGTGCCAGCAGGGTGACAGACTCCTACGAGCAGTACTTC. Translating it yields CASRVTDSYEQYF.

This sequence joins TRBV19 and TRBJ2-1, with 7 positions matching TRBD2. The CDR3 has 15 residues. The germline CDR1 and CDR2 sequences are LNHDA and SQIVND (reference sequence). V lost 5 bases, J lost 8 bases, and 12 bases stayed unmatched. The DNA for the CDR3 is TGTGCCAGTAGTCTTTTGGGCGGGAGTATCGATGAGCAGTTCTTC. It is translated as CASSLLGGSIDEQFF.

V usage is TRBV4-3 and J usage is TRBJ2-1; D remains ambiguous. CDR3 length: 13 amino acids. V lost 0 bases and J lost 2, with 2 bases in between. Germline CDR1 and CDR2: LGHNA and YSLEER. The CDR3 sequence: CASSQDAYNEQFF. The CDR3, as DNA: TGCGCCAGCAGCCAAGACGCCTACAATGAGCAGTTCTTC.

The chain uses TRBV5-1 and TRBJ2-1; no clear D. The CDR3 is 11 residues long. V was shortened by 0 bases and J by 10 bases, with 5 bases between the two germline ends. CDR1 and CDR2 (germline): SGHRS, YFSETQ. Here the CDR3 reads CASSLGVEQFF. DNA of the CDR3: TGCGCCAGCAGCTTGGGAGTGGAGCAGTTCTTC.

The J gene is TRBJ2-4, the V gene TRBV27; 12 bases map to TRBD1. The CDR3 spans 18 residues. Germline-derived CDR1 and CDR2 are MNHEY and SMNVEV (reference sequence). Unmatched junction bases numbered 10, after V lost 6 bases and J lost 1 base. The CDR3 DNA reads TGTGCCAGCAGCTCCGGGACAGGGGGCTTGAGGGCCAAAAACATTCAGTACTTC. Protein sequence: CASSSGTGGLRAKNIQYF.

V usage is TRBV19 and J usage is TRBJ1-4; D gene unclear. This CDR3 has 14 residues. Per the germline V gene, CDR1 is LNHDA and CDR2 is SQIVND (reference sequence). Trimming pared 6 bases from V and 0 bases from J, leaving 8 bases between. CDR3 sequence (DNA): TGTGCCAGTAGCGGTCATGCAACTAATGAAAAACTGTTTTTT. Translated, it gives CASSGHATNEKLFF.

The rearrangement joins TRBV25-1 to TRBJ2-7, with 9 bases fitting TRBD2. CDR1 is MGHDK, CDR2 SYGVNS, per germline. V shed 3 bases and J 0 bases; nucleotides not matched to a gene: 6. CDR3 length equals 16 residues. For the CDR3, the DNA is TGTGCCAGCAGTGACCCTGTGCGGGAGGGCTCCTACGAGCAGTACTTC. Its protein product is CASSDPVREGSYEQYF.

The V call is TRBV6-5, the J call TRBJ2-1; 9 bases agree with TRBD2. The CDR3 consists of 14 residues. Trimming took 6 bases from V and 8 from J; bases not matched to a gene: 8. CDR1 is MNHEY, CDR2 SVGAGI, per germline. The CDR3 loop reads CASSPGTSSHEQFF. CDR3 in DNA: TGTGCCAGCAGCCCCGGGACTAGCTCCCATGAGCAGTTCTTC.

This chain joins TRBV6-5 and TRBJ1-5, with 10 bases that match TRBD1. The CDR3 spans 13 residues. J gave up 8 bases and V 2 bases, and 0 bases lay outside the gene matches. Germline V gene lookup returns CDR1 MNHEY and CDR2 SVGAGI. The CDR3 DNA is TGTGCCAGCAGTTACGGACAGGGGGAGCCCCAGCATTTT. It codes for CASSYGQGEPQHF.

This clone appeared once. The gene calls are TRBV5-1 and TRBJ2-3, with 7 positions matching TRBD1. Trimming removed 2 bases from V and 15 bases from J; junction bases left unmatched: 12. The germline V gene has CDR1 SGHRS and CDR2 YFSETQ. The CDR3 has 13 residues. The CDR3 sequence: CASSFLPTEGAYF. In nucleotides, the CDR3 is TGCGCCAGCAGCTTTCTTCCGACAGAGGGGGCCTATTTT.

In its sample, this clone was seen once. The chain uses TRBV7-9 and TRBJ2-2, with 9 bases fitting TRBD1. Germline CDR1 reads SEHNR; CDR2 reads FQNEAQ (reference sequence). The V segment lost 5 bases and the J segment 3 bases; nucleotides outside the gene matches: 13. CDR3 length: 18 amino acids. CDR3 DNA sequence: TGTGCCAGCAGCCCCCGGACAGGGGTCTCTTCCGACACCGGGGAGCTGTTTTTT. Protein product: CASSPRTGVSSDTGELFF.